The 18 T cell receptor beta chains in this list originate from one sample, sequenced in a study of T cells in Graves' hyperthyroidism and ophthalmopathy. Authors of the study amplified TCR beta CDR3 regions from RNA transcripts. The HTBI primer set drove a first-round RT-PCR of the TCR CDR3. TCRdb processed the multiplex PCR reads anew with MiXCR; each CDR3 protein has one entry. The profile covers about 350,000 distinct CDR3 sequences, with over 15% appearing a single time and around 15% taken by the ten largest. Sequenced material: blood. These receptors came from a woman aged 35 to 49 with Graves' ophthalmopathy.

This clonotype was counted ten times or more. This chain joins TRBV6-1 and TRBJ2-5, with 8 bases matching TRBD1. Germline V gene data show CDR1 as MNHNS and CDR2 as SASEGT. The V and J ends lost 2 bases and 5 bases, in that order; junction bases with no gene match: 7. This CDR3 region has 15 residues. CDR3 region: CASSEIRGQGETQYF. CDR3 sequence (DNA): TGTGCCAGCAGTGAAATCAGGGGGCAGGGTGAGACCCAGTACTTC.

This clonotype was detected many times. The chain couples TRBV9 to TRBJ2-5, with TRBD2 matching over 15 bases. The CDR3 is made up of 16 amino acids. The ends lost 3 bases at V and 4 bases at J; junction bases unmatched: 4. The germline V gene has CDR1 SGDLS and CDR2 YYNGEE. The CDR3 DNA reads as TGTGCCAGCAGCGCCGGACTAGCGGGAGGGATAGAGACCCAGTACTTC. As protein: CASSAGLAGGIETQYF. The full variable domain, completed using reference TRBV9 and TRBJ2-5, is DSGVTQTPKHLITATGQRVTLRCSPRSGDLSVYWYQQSLDQGLQFLIQYYNGEERAKGNILERFSAQQFPDLHSELNLSSLELGDSALYFCASSAGLAGGIETQYFGPGTRLLVL.

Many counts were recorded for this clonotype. CDR3 sequence reads: CASSQVGTANTEAFF. DNA for the CDR3: TGTGCCAGCAGCCAGGTCGGGACAGCGAACACTGAAGCTTTCTTT. The rearrangement joins TRBV3-1 to TRBJ1-1; 7 bases map to TRBD1. This CDR3 comprises 15 residues. Germline values: CDR1 LGHDT, CDR2 YNNKEL (reference sequence). The V segment lost 3 bases and the J segment 1 base; nucleotides outside the gene matches: 5.

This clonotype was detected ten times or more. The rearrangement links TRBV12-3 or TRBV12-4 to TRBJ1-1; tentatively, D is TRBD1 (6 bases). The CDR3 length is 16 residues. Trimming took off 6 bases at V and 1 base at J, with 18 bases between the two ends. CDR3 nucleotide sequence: TGTGCCAGCAGCTTCGGGGGCAGGGTAAAGAACACTGAAGCTTTCTTT. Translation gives CASSFGGRVKNTEAFF.

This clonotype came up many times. The CDR3 DNA is TGCGCCAGCAGCTTGGAACAGGCCTACGAGCAGTACTTC. Amino acids: CASSLEQAYEQYF. The chain uses TRBV5-1 and TRBJ2-7; maybe TRBD1 (5 bases). Germline V gives CDR1 SGHRS, CDR2 YFSETQ. There are 13 residues in the CDR3. Trimming shortened V by 0 bases and J by 2 bases, and 6 bases separated the two germline ends.

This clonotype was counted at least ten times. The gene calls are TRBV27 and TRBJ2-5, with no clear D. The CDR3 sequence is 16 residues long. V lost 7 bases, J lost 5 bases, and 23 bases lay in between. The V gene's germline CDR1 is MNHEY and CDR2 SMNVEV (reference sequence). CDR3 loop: CASTSQKTASVETQYF. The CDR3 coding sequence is TGTGCCAGCACCTCCCAAAAGACTGCGTCCGTCGAGACCCAGTACTTC.

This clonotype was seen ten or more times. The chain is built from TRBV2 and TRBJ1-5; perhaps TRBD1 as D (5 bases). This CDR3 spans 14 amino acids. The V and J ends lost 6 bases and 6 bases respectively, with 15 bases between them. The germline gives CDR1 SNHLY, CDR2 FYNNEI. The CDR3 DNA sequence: TGTGCCAGCAGGGGGACCCGTGGGGGTCAGCCCCAGCATTTT. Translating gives CASRGTRGGQPQHF.

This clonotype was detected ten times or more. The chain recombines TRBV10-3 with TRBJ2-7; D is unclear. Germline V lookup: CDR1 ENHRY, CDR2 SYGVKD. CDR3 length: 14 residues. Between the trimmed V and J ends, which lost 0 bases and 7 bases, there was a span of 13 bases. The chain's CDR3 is CAISESVGLLEQYF. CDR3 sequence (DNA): TGTGCCATCAGTGAGTCCGTAGGTCTTCTGGAGCAGTACTTC.

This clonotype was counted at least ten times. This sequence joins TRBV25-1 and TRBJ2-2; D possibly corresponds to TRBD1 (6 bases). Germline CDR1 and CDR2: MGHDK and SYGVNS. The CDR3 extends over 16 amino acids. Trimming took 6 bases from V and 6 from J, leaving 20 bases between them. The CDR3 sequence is CASRRDGQQGAGELFF. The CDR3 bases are TGTGCCAGCAGGAGGGACGGACAACAGGGAGCCGGGGAGCTGTTTTTT.

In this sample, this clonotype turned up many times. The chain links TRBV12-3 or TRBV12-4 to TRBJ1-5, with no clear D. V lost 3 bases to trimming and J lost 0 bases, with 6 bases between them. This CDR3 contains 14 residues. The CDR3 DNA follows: TGTGCCAGCAGTTTCGGTTATAGCAATCAGCCCCAGCATTTT. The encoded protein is CASSFGYSNQPQHF.

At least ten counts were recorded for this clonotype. CDR3 sequence (DNA): TGCGCCAGCAGCCAGGCCCCTGGGGCCAACGTCCTGACTTTC. Its protein product is CASSQAPGANVLTF. V is TRBV4-1 and J is TRBJ2-6; D call uncertain. CDR1 is MGHRA, CDR2 YSYEKL, per germline. This CDR3 contains 14 residues. The germline V and J ends were trimmed by 3 bases and 2 bases, with 5 bases remaining between them.

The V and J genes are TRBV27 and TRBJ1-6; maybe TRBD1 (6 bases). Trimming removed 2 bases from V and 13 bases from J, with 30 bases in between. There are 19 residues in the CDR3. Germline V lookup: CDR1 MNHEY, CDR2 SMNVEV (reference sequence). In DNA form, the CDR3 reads TGTGCCAGCAGTTTACGGGAAGTGGGTTCGGGACATCGAATCGGTCCCCTCCACTTT. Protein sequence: CASSLREVGSGHRIGPLHF.

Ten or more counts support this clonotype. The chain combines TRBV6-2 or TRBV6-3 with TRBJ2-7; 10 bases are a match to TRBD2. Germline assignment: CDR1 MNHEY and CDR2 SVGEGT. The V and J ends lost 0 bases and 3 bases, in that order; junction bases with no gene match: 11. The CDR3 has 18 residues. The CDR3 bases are TGTGCCAGCAGTTACTCGAGTCCTAGCGGGAGCAAGTTCTACGAGCAGTACTTC. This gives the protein CASSYSSPSGSKFYEQYF.

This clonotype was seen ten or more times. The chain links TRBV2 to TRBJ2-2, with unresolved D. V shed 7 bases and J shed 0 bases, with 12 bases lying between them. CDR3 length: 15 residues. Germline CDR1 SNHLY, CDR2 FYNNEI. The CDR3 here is CASKSSLSNTGELFF. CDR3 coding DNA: TGTGCCAGCAAGAGCAGCCTTTCGAACACCGGGGAGCTGTTTTTT. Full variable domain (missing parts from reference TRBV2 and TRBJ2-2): EPEVTQTPSHQVTQMGQEVILRCVPISNHLYFYWYRQILGQKVEFLVSFYNNEISEKSEIFDDQFSVERPDGSNFTLKIRSTKLEDSAMYFCASKSSLSNTGELFFGEGSRLTVL.

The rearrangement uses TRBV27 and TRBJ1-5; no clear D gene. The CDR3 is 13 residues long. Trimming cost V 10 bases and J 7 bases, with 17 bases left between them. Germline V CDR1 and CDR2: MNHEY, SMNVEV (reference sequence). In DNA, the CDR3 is TGTGCCACATCCACGGGGTTGGGGCAGCCCCAGCATTTT. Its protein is CATSTGLGQPQHF.

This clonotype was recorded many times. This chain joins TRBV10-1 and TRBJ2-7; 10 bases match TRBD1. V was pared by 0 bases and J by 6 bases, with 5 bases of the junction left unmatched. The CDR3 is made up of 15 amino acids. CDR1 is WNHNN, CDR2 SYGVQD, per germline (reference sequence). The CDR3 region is CASSESKGQGSEQYF. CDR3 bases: TGCGCCAGCAGTGAGTCGAAGGGACAGGGGAGCGAGCAGTACTTC.

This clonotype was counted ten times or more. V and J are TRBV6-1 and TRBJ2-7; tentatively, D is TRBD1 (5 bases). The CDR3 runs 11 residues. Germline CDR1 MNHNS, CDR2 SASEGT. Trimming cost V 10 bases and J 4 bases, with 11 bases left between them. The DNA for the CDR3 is TGTGCCACCAAGGGGCAGTACGAGCAGTACTTC. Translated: CATKGQYEQYF.

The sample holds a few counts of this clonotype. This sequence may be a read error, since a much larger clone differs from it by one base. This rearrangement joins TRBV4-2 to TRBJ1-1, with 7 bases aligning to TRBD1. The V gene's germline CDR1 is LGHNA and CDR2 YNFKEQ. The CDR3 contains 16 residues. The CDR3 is CASSQDWQGQNTGAFF. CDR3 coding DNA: TGTGCCAGCAGCCAAGATTGGCAGGGACAGAACACTGGAGCTTTCTTT.